Listed below are T cell receptor beta chains from one sample, sequenced in a study of metastatic and nonmetastatic thyroid tumors. Via MiXCR, TCRdb re-called the PCR reads. The profile shows some 20,000 clones, around a third of them singletons. The specimen was adjacent normal tissue. The receptor source for this set is a female donor with papillary thyroid cancer or a benign thyroid nodule (not recorded which). Some clones in this sample may be carry-over from other donors' samples. Both conserved end residues are part of each CDR3. The D gene is left open where the match is weak. Some rows mark clone size as missing; the rest say once, few, many or name a class of expanded clone.

CDR3aa | CDR3nt | abundance | v_gene | d_gene | j_gene | len
CSATRPDQVNTEAFF | TGCAGTGCTACACGACCTGACCAGGTAAACACTGAAGCTTTCTTT | many | TRBV20-1 | . | TRBJ1-1 | 15
CASSGSVSGEQYF | TGCGCCAGCAGTGGCTCAGTTTCTGGTGAGCAGTACTTC | few | TRBV10-1 | . | TRBJ2-7 | 13
CASSYSRGSGNTIYF | TGTGCCAGCAGTTACTCGAGAGGCTCTGGAAACACCATATATTTT | few | TRBV6-5 | . | TRBJ1-3 | 15
CAWSRERGRWDYGYTF | TGTGCCTGGAGCCGCGAACGGGGCAGATGGGACTATGGCTACACCTTC | once | TRBV30 | . | TRBJ1-2 | 16
CSARAGSGSSYEQYF | TGCAGTGCTAGGGCGGGTAGCGGGAGCTCCTACGAGCAGTACTTC | . | TRBV20-1 | TRBD2 | TRBJ2-7 | 15
CASTTQGLGEAFF | TGTGCCAGCACCACCCAGGGGTTAGGTGAAGCTTTCTTT | . | TRBV6-1 | . | TRBJ1-1 | 13
CASSGPTSGTARQYF | TGTGCCAGCAGTGGACCGACTAGCGGGACAGCTAGGCAGTATTTT | . | TRBV6-1 | TRBD2 | TRBJ2-3 | 15
CASSVGDSTDTQYF | TGTGCCAGCAGTGTTGGGGATAGCACAGATACGCAGTATTTT | . | TRBV2 | . | TRBJ2-3 | 14
CASSLVWTWSFF | TGTGCCAGCAGCTTAGTATGGACCTGGTCGTTCTTC | once | TRBV11-2 | . | TRBJ2-1 | 12
CASSLALAGLSYEQYF | TGTGCCAGCAGCTTAGCGCTAGCGGGGCTCTCCTACGAGCAGTACTTC | many | TRBV7-8 | TRBD2 | TRBJ2-7 | 16
CASGDYMNTEAFF | TGTGCCAGCGGAGATTACATGAACACTGAAGCTTTCTTT | few | TRBV6-1 | . | TRBJ1-1 | 13
CASSLGLDTGELFF | TGTGCCAGCAGCCTGGGACTCGACACCGGGGAGCTGTTTTTT | . | TRBV11-3 | . | TRBJ2-2 | 14
CASSAVGGETQYF | TGTGCCAGCAGTGCGGTAGGCGGGGAGACCCAGTACTTC | few | TRBV2 | . | TRBJ2-5 | 13
CATSDGSGYYGYTF | TGTGCCACCAGTGATGGCTCGGGGTACTATGGCTACACCTTC | few | TRBV24-1 | . | TRBJ1-2 | 14
CASSLVPAGGDEQYF | TGTGCCAGCAGTTTAGTGCCAGCGGGAGGCGACGAGCAGTACTTC | few | TRBV27 | TRBD2 | TRBJ2-7 | 15
CASSYGLETRGTGELFF | TGTGCCAGCAGTTACGGGCTGGAGACTAGAGGCACCGGGGAGCTGTTTTTT | . | TRBV6-5 | . | TRBJ2-2 | 17
CASSQDPGSGETQYF | TGCGCCAGCAGCCAGGACCCCGGGTCGGGGGAGACCCAGTACTTC | many | TRBV4-1 | . | TRBJ2-5 | 15
CASSRHGINEKLFF | TGTGCCAGCAGCCGACACGGAATCAATGAAAAACTGTTTTTT | many | TRBV2 | . | TRBJ1-4 | 14
CASSYQEEQYF | TGTGCCAGCTCCTACCAGGAGGAGCAGTACTTC | . | TRBV11-3 | . | TRBJ2-7 | 11
CATSGVTGRANTGELFF | TGTGCCACCAGTGGCGTGACGGGACGAGCGAACACCGGGGAGCTGTTTTTT | . | TRBV24-1 | . | TRBJ2-2 | 17
CSGRQGGGEVYGYTF | TGCAGTGGTCGACAGGGTGGAGGCGAGGTCTATGGCTACACCTTC | medium-sized | TRBV20-1 | TRBD1 | TRBJ1-2 | 15
CAISESGGQDYGYTF | TGTGCCATCAGTGAGTCGGGGGGGCAGGACTATGGCTACACCTTC | few | TRBV10-3 | . | TRBJ1-2 | 15
CASSLASGFRETQYF | TGTGCCAGCAGCTTAGCGTCAGGGTTCAGGGAGACCCAGTACTTC | many | TRBV7-6 | . | TRBJ2-5 | 15
CSVPTGEINNEQFF | TGCAGCGTACCGACAGGGGAGATCAACAATGAGCAGTTCTTC | few | TRBV29-1 | TRBD1 | TRBJ2-1 | 14
CASGWPGVETQYF | TGTGCTAGTGGCTGGCCAGGGGTAGAGACCCAGTACTTC | many | TRBV12-5 | . | TRBJ2-5 | 13
CASSPPATYGYTF | TGTGCCAGCAGCCCCCCAGCAACCTATGGCTACACCTTC | medium-sized | TRBV28 | . | TRBJ1-2 | 13
CASSPPDNEQFF | TGTGCCAGCAGCCCCCCGGACAATGAGCAGTTCTTC | few | TRBV9 | . | TRBJ2-1 | 12
CASSSRGTGGTDTQYF | TGTGCCAGCAGCTCTCGCGGGACAGGGGGCACAGATACGCAGTATTTT | . | TRBV7-3 | TRBD1 | TRBJ2-3 | 16
CASSYTLANTEAFF | TGTGCCAGCAGTTACACCCTGGCAAACACTGAAGCTTTCTTT | few | TRBV6-2/TRBV6-3 | . | TRBJ1-1 | 14
CASSMTSGVSNEQFF | TGTGCCAGTAGTATGACTAGCGGGGTAAGCAATGAGCAGTTCTTC | few | TRBV19 | TRBD2 | TRBJ2-1 | 15
CASSSVEGLFAGGNTGELFF | TGTGCCAGCAGTTCGGTAGAGGGCCTTTTTGCGGGGGGAAACACCGGGGAGCTGTTTTTT | . | TRBV27 | TRBD2 | TRBJ2-2 | 20
CASSRTAGYGYTF | TGTGCCAGCAGTAGGACAGCGGGATATGGCTACACCTTC | few | TRBV6-1 | . | TRBJ1-2 | 13
CASSLISQAKQFF | TGTGCCAGCAGCTTAATTTCGCAGGCGAAGCAGTTCTTC | . | TRBV11-2 | . | TRBJ2-1 | 13
CASSYSVFGSSSYEQYF | TGTGCCAGCAGTTACTCGGTTTTTGGATCCTCCTCCTACGAGCAGTACTTC | . | TRBV6-5 | . | TRBJ2-7 | 17
CASGAGVSGANVLTF | TGTGCCAGCGGTGCAGGAGTCTCTGGGGCCAACGTCCTGACTTTC | few | TRBV28 | . | TRBJ2-6 | 15
CASSQDRYSTGELFF | TGTGCCAGCAGCCAAGATAGGTACAGCACCGGGGAGCTGTTTTTT | many | TRBV4-2 | . | TRBJ2-2 | 15
CATCSANTGELFF | TGTGCCACCTGTTCAGCGAACACCGGGGAGCTGTTTTTT | medium-sized | TRBV28 | . | TRBJ2-2 | 13
CSASGFTGSGYGYTF | TGCAGTGCTAGTGGTTTTACAGGGTCGGGCTATGGCTACACCTTC | . | TRBV20-1 | . | TRBJ1-2 | 15
CASSAVSKRRVFF | TGTGCCAGCAGTGCGGTTTCGAAGCGACGTGTGTTTTTT | . | TRBV6-2/TRBV6-3 | . | TRBJ1-4 | 13
CASSQNLRDRGHF | TGTGCCAGCAGCCAAAACCTCCGGGACAGGGGGCACTTC | . | TRBV4-2 | TRBD1 | TRBJ2-7 | 13
CAWSESYNSPLHF | TGTGCCTGGAGTGAGTCCTATAATTCACCCCTCCACTTT | . | TRBV30 | . | TRBJ1-6 | 13
CASSHSKRGQGIYGYTF | TGTGCCAGCAGCCATAGTAAGCGGGGACAGGGTATCTATGGCTACACCTTC | . | TRBV3-1 | TRBD1 | TRBJ1-2 | 17
CASSLGPREQFF | TGTGCCAGCAGCTTAGGCCCGAGGGAGCAGTTCTTC | few | TRBV11-2 | . | TRBJ2-1 | 12
CSVRFTSESSYNEQFF | TGCAGCGTTCGATTTACTAGCGAGAGCTCCTACAATGAGCAGTTCTTC | many | TRBV29-1 | TRBD2 | TRBJ2-1 | 16
CATSDADTYYGYTF | TGTGCCACCAGTGATGCGGACACCTACTATGGCTACACCTTC | . | TRBV24-1 | . | TRBJ1-2 | 14
CSAVPRVTGSTEAFF | TGCAGTGCTGTCCCCAGGGTTACGGGAAGTACTGAAGCTTTCTTT | . | TRBV20-1 | . | TRBJ1-1 | 15
CSAEEREGGSDTQYF | TGCAGTGCCGAAGAGCGGGAGGGTGGGTCAGATACGCAGTATTTT | many | TRBV20-1 | TRBD2 | TRBJ2-3 | 15
CASSERAGQDTQYF | TGTGCCAGCAGTGAAAGGGCCGGACAAGATACGCAGTATTTT | . | TRBV2 | . | TRBJ2-3 | 14
CASSPRGFPYEQYF | TGTGCCAGCAGTCCAAGAGGGTTCCCCTACGAGCAGTACTTC | few | TRBV27 | . | TRBJ2-7 | 14
CASSYSAARLWLFF | TGTGCCAGCAGTTACTCGGCTGCGCGGCTGTGGCTGTTTTTT | few | TRBV6-2/TRBV6-3 | . | TRBJ2-2 | 14
CASSLDRINSPLHF | TGTGCCAGCTCACTCGACAGAATTAATTCACCCCTCCACTTT | many | TRBV18 | . | TRBJ1-6 | 14
CAWRGGSWNTEAFF | TGTGCCTGGAGGGGAGGCAGTTGGAACACTGAAGCTTTCTTT | medium-sized | TRBV30 | . | TRBJ1-1 | 14
CASIGTSGRADTQYF | TGCGCCAGCATTGGGACTAGCGGGAGGGCAGATACGCAGTATTTT | . | TRBV10-2 | TRBD2 | TRBJ2-3 | 15
CASSAPGLATYEQYF | TGTGCCAGCAGTGCACCGGGACTAGCGACCTACGAGCAGTACTTC | once | TRBV9 | TRBD2 | TRBJ2-7 | 15
CSARGGIVAGLTDTQYF | TGCAGTGCTAGAGGAGGGATAGTAGCGGGACTCACAGATACGCAGTATTTT | . | TRBV20-1 | TRBD2 | TRBJ2-3 | 17
CSARAEGVGEQYF | TGCAGTGCTAGAGCCGAGGGAGTGGGCGAGCAGTACTTC | many | TRBV20-1 | . | TRBJ2-7 | 13
CASSTAGTGGEKLFF | TGTGCCAGCAGCACCGCCGGGACAGGGGGTGAAAAACTGTTTTTT | many | TRBV28 | TRBD1 | TRBJ1-4 | 15
CASSLFQRGGQETQYF | TGTGCCAGCAGCTTGTTCCAGCGGGGGGGCCAAGAGACCCAGTACTTC | many | TRBV5-6 | TRBD2 | TRBJ2-5 | 16
CASNRDRYTGELFF | TGTGCCAGCAATAGGGACAGATACACCGGGGAGCTGTTTTTT | . | TRBV2 | TRBD1 | TRBJ2-2 | 14
CSARLAGVENEQYF | TGCAGTGCGAGACTAGCGGGAGTAGAGAACGAGCAGTACTTC | . | TRBV20-1 | TRBD2 | TRBJ2-7 | 14